Listed below are T cell receptor beta chains from one sample, sequenced in a study of OX40 agonist ivuxolimab in advanced cancers. The assay was immunoSEQ multiplex PCR, and TCRdb's table has in-frame clones only and misses some. The sample includes 100,000 or so clones, 84% of them seen just once. Sequenced here: CD4+ or CD8+ T cells sorted from blood, sampled in a trial of the OX40 agonist ivuxolimab. These receptors were collected from an adult with an advanced solid tumor such as melanoma, head and neck, liver or kidney cancer. The CDR3 runs from the conserved cysteine through the conserved F or W. The D gene is left open where the match is weak. Clone size is given for some rows only: seen once, a few or many times, or a class if the clone is expanded.

v_gene: TRBV5-6
j_gene: TRBJ2-1
abundance: -
d_gene: -
CDR3nt: TGTGCCAGCAGTCCTGGGCCCAACAATGAGCAGTTCTTC
CDR3aa: CASSPGPNNEQFF

v_gene: TRBV11-2
j_gene: TRBJ2-7
abundance: -
d_gene: TRBD2
CDR3nt: TGTGCCAGCAGCTTCGCAGCTATGGGACTAGCGGGAGAGTTTTACGAGCAGTACTTC
CDR3aa: CASSFAAMGLAGEFYEQYF

v_gene: TRBV6-5
j_gene: TRBJ2-1
abundance: -
d_gene: TRBD2
CDR3nt: TGTGCCAGTTCGGGTAGCGGGAGCTCCTACAATGAGCAGTTCTTC
CDR3aa: CASSGSGSSYNEQFF

v_gene: TRBV2
j_gene: TRBJ1-3
abundance: -
d_gene: -
CDR3nt: TGTGCCAGCAGTGATCCGTCGGGGGGAAACACCATATATTTT
CDR3aa: CASSDPSGGNTIYF

v_gene: TRBV2
j_gene: TRBJ2-7
abundance: -
d_gene: -
CDR3nt: TGTGCCAGCAGTGCGCGAGTCGGACGCCGCTTC
CDR3aa: CASSARVGRRF

v_gene: TRBV7-6
j_gene: TRBJ2-5
abundance: -
d_gene: -
CDR3nt: TGTGCCAGCAGCTTAGCGCGGGAGACCCAGTACTTC
CDR3aa: CASSLARETQYF

v_gene: TRBV7-7
j_gene: TRBJ2-7
abundance: few
d_gene: -
CDR3nt: TGTGCCAGCAGCTTAGCGGGAGGCTACGAGCAGTACTTC
CDR3aa: CASSLAGGYEQYF

v_gene: TRBV7-2
j_gene: TRBJ1-3
abundance: once
d_gene: -
CDR3nt: TGTGCCAGCAGTTTCGACACGTTAGGCAGCACCATATATTTT
CDR3aa: CASSFDTLGSTIYF

v_gene: TRBV18
j_gene: TRBJ2-3
abundance: -
d_gene: TRBD2
CDR3nt: TGTGCCAGCTCGCCACCAATCACTAGCGGGAGAACAGATACGCAGTATTTT
CDR3aa: CASSPPITSGRTDTQYF

v_gene: TRBV5-3
j_gene: TRBJ2-7
abundance: -
d_gene: TRBD2
CDR3nt: TGTGCCAGAAGCTCCTCTGGGGGGGAGAGGGCCTACGAGCAGTACTTC
CDR3aa: CARSSSGGERAYEQYF

v_gene: TRBV5-6
j_gene: TRBJ2-1
abundance: few
d_gene: -
CDR3nt: TGTGCCAGCAGCGTGACAGCCGAGCAGTTCTTC
CDR3aa: CASSVTAEQFF

v_gene: TRBV14
j_gene: TRBJ2-2
abundance: -
d_gene: -
CDR3nt: TGTGCCAGCAGCCAAGGGCAGGGGAGGCCCACCGGGGAGCTGTTTTTT
CDR3aa: CASSQGQGRPTGELFF

v_gene: TRBV4-2
j_gene: TRBJ1-6
abundance: -
d_gene: -
CDR3nt: TGTGCCAGCAGCCCCATCCTATCCTATAATTCACCCCTCCACTTT
CDR3aa: CASSPILSYNSPLHF

v_gene: TRBV4-3
j_gene: TRBJ2-3
abundance: -
d_gene: TRBD2
CDR3nt: TGCGCCAGCAGCCGTAGCGGGGGGGCCGCAGATACGCAGTATTTT
CDR3aa: CASSRSGGAADTQYF

v_gene: TRBV7-8
j_gene: TRBJ1-4
abundance: -
d_gene: -
CDR3nt: TGTGCCAGCAGCTTAGGAGTCGGGGGGGCCGCGATTGGAAAACTGTTTTTT
CDR3aa: CASSLGVGGAAIGKLFF

v_gene: TRBV5-6
j_gene: TRBJ1-2
abundance: -
d_gene: TRBD1
CDR3nt: TGTGCCAGCAGCGGGACAGGGGTGAATGGCTACACCTTC
CDR3aa: CASSGTGVNGYTF

v_gene: TRBV18
j_gene: TRBJ2-3
abundance: -
d_gene: -
CDR3nt: TGTGCCAGCTCACTACAGGGCCCGTCGGGCACAGATACGCAGTATTTT
CDR3aa: CASSLQGPSGTDTQYF

v_gene: TRBV19
j_gene: TRBJ2-7
abundance: once
d_gene: -
CDR3nt: TGTGCCAGTAGTATTGGTGACAGATCCTCCGAGCAGTACTTC
CDR3aa: CASSIGDRSSEQYF

v_gene: TRBV5-5
j_gene: TRBJ2-7
abundance: -
d_gene: TRBD1
CDR3nt: TGTGCCAGCAGCTTGAGTACAGGGGGCAACTACGAGCAGTACTTC
CDR3aa: CASSLSTGGNYEQYF

v_gene: TRBV28
j_gene: TRBJ1-5
abundance: -
d_gene: -
CDR3nt: TGTGCCAGCACGCTTCTACAGCAGGGCCATCAGCCCCAGCATTTT
CDR3aa: CASTLLQQGHQPQHF

v_gene: TRBV20-1
j_gene: TRBJ1-4
abundance: -
d_gene: -
CDR3nt: TGCAGTGCCAGGGGTGAAAAACTGTTTTTT
CDR3aa: CSARGEKLFF

v_gene: TRBV18
j_gene: TRBJ2-2
abundance: once
d_gene: -
CDR3nt: TGTGCCAGCTCACCATTGGAGGACAGCCTTACCGGGGAGCTGTTTTTT
CDR3aa: CASSPLEDSLTGELFF

v_gene: TRBV5-8
j_gene: TRBJ1-1
abundance: -
d_gene: TRBD1
CDR3nt: TGTGCCAGCAGCTTGGCCTGGGGGGACAGTGAAGCTTTCTTT
CDR3aa: CASSLAWGDSEAFF

v_gene: TRBV30
j_gene: TRBJ2-7
abundance: -
d_gene: -
CDR3nt: TGTGCCTGGAGTGTACGGGCAAATTGGCGCTACGAGCAGTACTTC
CDR3aa: CAWSVRANWRYEQYF

v_gene: TRBV18
j_gene: TRBJ2-7
abundance: once
d_gene: TRBD1
CDR3nt: TGTGCCAGCCGGGATGGGACAGCCTCCTACGAGCAGTACTTC
CDR3aa: CASRDGTASYEQYF

v_gene: TRBV4-1
j_gene: TRBJ2-7
abundance: -
d_gene: TRBD2
CDR3nt: TGCGCCAGCAGCCAAGATGCGGCTAGCGGGAGAGGATCCGAGCAGTACTTC
CDR3aa: CASSQDAASGRGSEQYF

v_gene: TRBV7-2
j_gene: TRBJ1-3
abundance: -
d_gene: -
CDR3nt: TGTGCCAGCAGCTCGGGTGGGGGAAACACCATATATTTT
CDR3aa: CASSSGGGNTIYF